Included here is one T cell receptor beta chain sequence, with context. Its antigen remains unidentified. The sample comes from a study of shared clonotypes between healthy human individuals. Study findings and constraints: Among non-shared clonotypes, generation probabilities were lower than among those shared by all four donors.

Germline V lookup: CDR1 GTSNPN, CDR2 SVGIG (reference sequence). The germline V and J ends were trimmed by 4 bases and 4 bases, with 13 bases remaining between them. The CDR3 totals 13 residues. The table came from immunoSEQ multiplex PCR; TCRdb's copy has only in-frame clones and leaves some out. The sample carries a few hundred thousand clones, roughly 96% recorded once. V is TRBV30 and J is TRBJ1-2; tentatively, D is TRBD1 (5 bases). Input material: memory CD8+ T cells sorted from blood. Subset indicated: CD45RO+ cells pooled with CCR7-negative TemRA cells. The clonotype was recovered from a man younger than 40 in good health. CDR3 nucleotide sequence: TGTGCCTGGATATCGATGAGGGGCTATGGCTACACCTTC. It specifies CAWISMRGYGYTF.